These 21 T cell receptor beta chains originate from one sample sequenced in a study of human T cells and chemical hapten exposure. Via MiXCR, TCRdb re-called the RACE reads, giving one row per CDR3 protein. The profile shows roughly 64,000 distinct CDR3 sequences, around 11% of them singletons. Time point: pre-sensitization, week 0. Regarding treatment: therapeutic diphenylcyclopropenone sensitization with weekly scalp DPC. The material was whole blood, obtained in connection with sensitization to the hapten diphenylcyclopropenone (DPC). These receptor sequences come from a woman aged 35 to 49 with alopecia areata. Some clones in this sample may be carry-over from other donors' samples.

This clonotype was observed a handful of times. This sequence joins TRBV2 and TRBJ2-1; D call uncertain. V was shortened by 7 bases and J by 2 bases, with 15 bases between the two germline ends. The germline gives CDR1 SNHLY, CDR2 FYNNEI. The CDR3 extends over 15 amino acids. This CDR3 reads CASTPSNKAYNEQFF. The CDR3, as DNA: TGTGCCAGCACGCCCTCGAACAAAGCCTACAATGAGCAGTTCTTC. The entire variable domain, with the rest obtained from reference TRBV2 and TRBJ2-1, is as follows: EPEVTQTPSHQVTQMGQEVILRCVPISNHLYFYWYRQILGQKVEFLVSFYNNEISEKSEIFDDQFSVERPDGSNFTLKIRSTKLEDSAMYFCASTPSNKAYNEQFFGPGTRLTVL.

The CDR3 nucleotides read TGCAGCGTTGAAGGAAGTGGACTAGCGGGAGGCCGCTCCTACGAGCAGTACTTC. It encodes CSVEGSGLAGGRSYEQYF. The rearrangement uses TRBV29-1 and TRBJ2-7; TRBD2 agrees at 14 bases. The ends lost 1 base at V and 0 bases at J; junction bases unmatched: 8. The germline gives CDR1 SQVTM, CDR2 ANQGSEA. The CDR3 has 18 amino acids.

This clonotype was observed many times. This chain links TRBV5-1 with TRBJ2-5; no firm D call. The CDR3 contains 11 residues. V lost 2 bases to trimming and J lost 1 base, with 0 bases between them. In germline, CDR1 is SGHRS, CDR2 YFSETQ. The chain's CDR3 is CASSFQETQYF. CDR3 DNA: TGCGCCAGCAGCTTCCAAGAGACCCAGTACTTC.

The rearrangement joins TRBV2 to TRBJ2-2; D might be TRBD1 (6 bases). From germline, CDR1 is SNHLY and CDR2 FYNNEI. V gave up 6 bases and J gave up 5 bases, with 16 bases separating them. This CDR3 has 15 amino acids. CDR3 protein: CASREQGLGTGELFF. CDR3 nucleotide sequence: TGTGCCAGCAGGGAACAGGGTTTGGGAACCGGGGAGCTGTTTTTT.

The J gene is TRBJ2-7, the V gene TRBV7-9; 11 nucleotides agree with TRBD1. This CDR3 has 17 residues. CDR1 is SEHNR, CDR2 FQNEAQ, per germline (reference sequence). Trimming cost V 5 bases and J 4 bases; bases outside gene matches: 13. The CDR3 is CASSPTTSGTGGYEQYF. CDR3 sequence (DNA): TGTGCCAGCAGCCCCACCACCTCCGGGACAGGGGGATACGAGCAGTACTTC.

The chain recombines TRBV7-9 with TRBJ2-7, with unresolved D. Germline CDR1 SEHNR, CDR2 FQNEAQ (reference sequence). Deletions cut 3 bases from V and 4 bases from J, with 7 bases between. CDR3 size: 12 residues. CDR3 DNA: TGTGCCAGCAGCTTGGGTGTTTACGAGCAGTACTTC. It encodes CASSLGVYEQYF. The full variable domain, rest sourced from reference TRBV7-9 and TRBJ2-7, is DTGVSQNPRHKITKRGQNVTFRCDPISEHNRLYWYRQTLGQGPEFLTYFQNEAQLEKSRLLSDRFSAERPKGSFSTLEIQRTEQGDSAMYLCASSLGVYEQYFGPGTRLTVT.

The rearrangement links TRBV7-2 to TRBJ2-1; the D gene is possibly TRBD2 (7 bases). Trimming removed 0 bases from V and 3 bases from J, with 12 bases in between. Germline CDR1 SGHTA, CDR2 FQGNSA. CDR3 length equals 16 residues. CDR3 amino acids: CASSLASGGVYNEQFF. CDR3 in DNA: TGTGCCAGCAGCTTAGCGTCGGGGGGCGTCTACAATGAGCAGTTCTTC.

This clonotype showed up many times. The CDR3 is CASSLVSHEGGKQFF. The CDR3 bases are TGTGCCAGCAGTCTTGTCAGCCACGAAGGGGGAAAGCAGTTCTTC. The V call is TRBV28, the J call TRBJ2-1, with D possibly TRBD1 on 6 matching bases. V was cut by 5 bases and J by 11 bases, with 22 bases left in between. The CDR3 length is 15 residues. CDR1 is MDHEN, CDR2 SYDVKM, per germline.

The chain employs TRBV4-2 and TRBJ2-3; TRBD2 matches at 11 bases. Germline CDR1 is LGHNA and CDR2 is YNFKEQ. The CDR3 length is 16 residues. V was clipped by 5 bases and J by 0 bases; unmatched bases: 4. CDR3 sequence: CASSSRLAGSTDTQYF. CDR3 nucleotides: TGTGCCAGCAGCTCCCGACTAGCGGGGAGCACAGATACGCAGTATTTT.

The chain is built from TRBV29-1 and TRBJ1-1; 7 nucleotides agree with TRBD1. Trimming removed 7 bases from V and 4 bases from J; junction bases left unmatched: 12. Germline assignment: CDR1 SQVTM and CDR2 ANQGSEA. The CDR3 has 14 amino acids. CDR3 nucleotide sequence: TGCAGCGCCCGACGGGGACAGAGAACCACTGAAGCTTTCTTT. Its translation is CSARRGQRTTEAFF.

This clonotype was recorded at least ten times. V gene TRBV2 combines with J gene TRBJ2-1; tentatively, D is TRBD2 (6 bases). This CDR3 region has 18 residues. The germline CDR1 and CDR2 sequences are SNHLY and FYNNEI. The V end lost 6 bases, the J end lost 1 base, and 22 bases lay between the germline ends. In DNA form, the CDR3 reads TGTGCCAGCAGGGACGGAGGTACCGCCGGGACTTCCTACAATGAGCAGTTCTTC. This sequence encodes CASRDGGTAGTSYNEQFF.

In this sample, this clonotype turned up many times. The junction shows a germline mismatch at one end, possibly a read error. The J gene is TRBJ2-1, the V gene TRBV7-9; TRBD1 might be the D (5 bases). There are 13 residues in the CDR3. In germline, CDR1 is SEHNR, CDR2 FQNEAQ (reference sequence). The CDR3 coding sequence is TGTGCAAGCAGGGAAGGGGAATACAATGAGCAGTTCTTC. Translating gives CASREGEYNEQFF.

As to this clonotype: A read error may be the cause here, since a much bigger clone is one base away. The chain carries TRBV6-2 or TRBV6-3 and TRBJ2-1; TRBD2 aligns across 10 bases. V lost 6 bases to trimming and J lost 9 bases; unmatched junction nucleotides: 14. The CDR3 is 16 amino acids. CDR1 and CDR2 from the germline V gene are MNHEY and SVGEGT. CDR3 residues: CASRWHQRGGWGEQFF. CDR3 bases: TGTGCCAGCAGATGGCACCAGCGGGGGGGCTGGGGTGAGCAGTTCTTC.

V and J are TRBV30 and TRBJ1-6; the D is unclear. This CDR3 has 15 amino acids. V dropped 1 base and J dropped 0 bases, with 7 bases sitting between them. Germline loops: CDR1 GTSNPN, CDR2 SVGIG (reference sequence). The chain's CDR3 is CAWSDRSSYNSPLHF. CDR3 DNA: TGTGCCTGGAGTGATCGGAGCTCCTATAATTCACCCCTCCACTTT.

In the case of this clonotype: A clone one base away is much larger, so this may be a read error. The V call is TRBV29-1, the J call TRBJ2-3; the D call may be TRBD1 or TRBD2 (5 bases each). V was clipped by 7 bases and J by 3 bases, with 20 bases between them. Germline CDR1 reads SQVTM; CDR2 reads ANQGSEA. This CDR3 contains 15 residues. The CDR3 nucleotides read TGCAGCGCCGATGAGCAGGGTTGGGGGACAGATACGCAGTATTTT. Translation: CSADEQGWGTDTQYF.

This clonotype was observed many times. This chain uses TRBV4-2 with TRBJ2-2; 7 nucleotides align to TRBD1. CDR3 length: 15 amino acids. The germline V gene encodes CDR1 LGHNA and CDR2 YNFKEQ. J was trimmed by 3 bases and V by 4 bases; bases with no gene match: 5. CDR3 coding DNA: TGTGCCAGCAGCCCCCAGGGACAGCACACCGGGGAGCTGTTTTTT. Translating gives CASSPQGQHTGELFF.

The chain links TRBV11-2 to TRBJ1-2; D unresolved. The CDR3 covers 13 residues. Between the trimmed V and J ends, which lost 3 bases and 0 bases, there was a span of 5 bases. Germline V lookup: CDR1 SGHAT, CDR2 FQNNGV. CDR3 loop: CASSLKPNYGYTF. For the CDR3, the DNA is TGTGCCAGCAGCTTGAAACCTAACTATGGCTACACCTTC.

This clonotype was seen ten or more times. V usage is TRBV14 and J usage is TRBJ2-7; 9 nucleotides line up with TRBD1. The V gene's germline CDR1 is SGHDN and CDR2 FVKESK. The CDR3 sequence is 18 residues long. With 0 bases clipped from V and 3 bases from J, the junction kept 12 bases outside the gene matches. CDR3 DNA: TGTGCCAGCAGCCAAGATTATTTAGGGACAGGGCTTTTCTACGAGCAGTACTTC. It yields the protein CASSQDYLGTGLFYEQYF. Variable domain in full (rest from reference TRBV14 and TRBJ2-7): EAGVTQFPSHSVIEKGQTVTLRCDPISGHDNLYWYRRVMGKEIKFLLHFVKESKQDESGMPNNRFLAERTGGTYSTLKVQPAELEDSGVYFCASSQDYLGTGLFYEQYFGPGTRLTVT.

The table lists this clonotype with a few counts. This chain connects TRBV11-2 to TRBJ2-3; D assignment may be TRBD1 or TRBD2 (6 bases each). The V and J ends lost 7 bases and 4 bases respectively, with 30 bases between them. CDR3 length: 19 amino acids. The germline gives CDR1 SGHAT, CDR2 FQNNGV. Here the CDR3 DNA reads TGTGCCAGCACACAATTGGGGGCTCGGAGAGGTCCGGGGGCAGATACGCAGTATTTT. Translating gives CASTQLGARRGPGADTQYF.

Notes on this clonotype: A clone one base away is much larger, so this may be a read error. This chain joins TRBV30 and TRBJ1-5; no reliable D call. V was clipped by 3 bases and J by 0 bases, with 9 bases between them. CDR3 length: 14 amino acids. CDR1 is GTSNPN, CDR2 SVGIG, per germline (reference sequence). CDR3: CAWRGLISNQPQHF. CDR3 in DNA: TGTGCCTGGAGAGGATTAATTAGCAATCAGCCCCAGCATTTT.

The chain carries TRBV19 and TRBJ2-5; 7 bases map to TRBD2. Losses at the gene ends were 4 bases for V and 6 bases for J; bases not matched to a gene: 5. This CDR3 has 13 amino acids. The germline V gene has CDR1 LNHDA and CDR2 SQIVND (reference sequence). The CDR3 region has the DNA TGTGCCAGTAGTACGACTAGCCCGCAGACCCAGTACTTC. It translates to CASSTTSPQTQYF. The full variable domain, its missing parts supplied by reference TRBV19 and TRBJ2-5, is DGGITQSPKYLFRKEGQNVTLSCEQNLNHDAMYWYRQDPGQGLRLIYYSQIVNDFQKGDIAEGYSVSREKKESFPLTVTSAQKNPTAFYLCASSTTSPQTQYFGPGTRLLVL.